This entry lists 17 T cell receptor beta chains sequenced from one sample in a study of blood T cell repertoires in COVID-19. Libraries were prepared by immunoSEQ multiplex PCR; TCRdb keeps only in-frame clonotypes and omits some of them. Among around 270,000 clones listed, around 80% were seen once. Sequenced: peripheral blood. Receptors originate from a man aged 55 to 70 with acute or convalescent COVID-19.

The CDR3 DNA is TGTGCCAGCAGCCCCAGGGCGGGAGGAGAGACCCAGTACTTC. Amino acids: CASSPRAGGETQYF. V and J are TRBV27 and TRBJ2-5; TRBD2 matches 8 bases. V was pared by 6 bases and J by 4 bases, with 7 bases of the junction left unmatched. There are 14 residues in the CDR3. CDR1 and CDR2 (germline): MNHEY, SMNVEV (reference sequence).

Comments on this clone: Germline and junction disagree at one end, which may indicate a read error. The J gene is TRBJ2-1, the V gene TRBV2; 11 nucleotides match TRBD2. This CDR3 spans 15 amino acids. Germline CDR1 is SNHLY and CDR2 is FYNNEI. CDR3 nucleotide sequence: TGTGCCGGCAGCAAACTAGCGGGGGATTACAATGAGCAGTTCTTC. This gives the protein CAGSKLAGDYNEQFF.

The chain has TRBV19 and TRBJ1-3; D is unresolved. Germline V gene lookup returns CDR1 LNHDA and CDR2 SQIVND (reference sequence). The CDR3 contains 15 residues. With 9 bases removed from V and 2 bases from J, the gap between germline ends came to 17 bases. CDR3 amino acids: CASSGLIAAGNTIYF. In nucleotides, the CDR3 is TGTGCCAGCTCTGGCCTTATTGCAGCTGGAAACACCATATATTTT.

The chain has TRBV4-1 and TRBJ2-7, with 7 positions matching TRBD1. Germline values: CDR1 MGHRA, CDR2 YSYEKL. CDR3 length: 15 amino acids. V dropped 1 base and J dropped 4; count of bases not matched to a gene: 7. CDR3 region: CASSQVFDRVYEQYF. As DNA, the CDR3 is TGCGCCAGCAGCCAAGTGTTCGACAGGGTGTACGAGCAGTACTTC.

The rearrangement uses TRBV6-5 and TRBJ1-2; the D gene is possibly TRBD1 (6 bases). In germline, CDR1 is MNHEY, CDR2 SVGAGI. V gave up 4 bases and J gave up 3 bases, with 12 bases separating them. This CDR3 is built from 14 residues. DNA for the CDR3: TGTGCCAGCAGTTTAGGCAGGGGCGACTATGGCTACACCTTC. The encoded protein is CASSLGRGDYGYTF.

This clone was detected a few times. This sample includes further DNA sequences coding for the same CDR3. The chain recombines TRBV18 with TRBJ1-5; D unresolved. V lost 3 bases to trimming and J lost 0 bases, with 3 bases between them. This CDR3 contains 13 residues. Germline V gene sequence: CDR1 KGHSH, CDR2 LQKENI. In nucleotides, the CDR3 is TGTGCCAGCTCACCTAATAGCAATCAGCCCCAGCATTTT. Amino acid sequence: CASSPNSNQPQHF.

The chain employs TRBV4-1 and TRBJ1-1; possibly TRBD1 for D (5 bases). V was pared by 0 bases and J by 1 base, with 15 bases between. The germline gives CDR1 MGHRA, CDR2 YSYEKL. There are 17 residues in the CDR3. The CDR3 loop is CASSQEGRYRQNTEAFF. CDR3 in DNA: TGCGCCAGCAGCCAAGAGGGGCGATACAGGCAGAACACTGAAGCTTTCTTT.

V gene TRBV19 combines with J gene TRBJ2-2, with 12 bases lining up with TRBD2. CDR1 LNHDA and CDR2 SQIVND come from the germline V gene (reference sequence). This CDR3 has 16 residues. The junction had 4 bases not matched to a gene; V was cut back by 5 bases and J by 3 bases. CDR3 sequence (DNA): TGTGCCAGTAGTCTTACTAGCGGGAGGTACACCGGGGAGCTGTTTTTT. It encodes CASSLTSGRYTGELFF.

The V and J genes are TRBV27 and TRBJ2-5; 12 nucleotides agree with TRBD2. The trim removed 5 bases at V and 5 bases at J, leaving 3 bases unmatched. In germline, CDR1 is MNHEY, CDR2 SMNVEV (reference sequence). The length of the CDR3 is 14 residues. The CDR3 loop reads CASSRLAGVETQYF. The DNA of the CDR3 is TGTGCCAGCAGTCGACTAGCGGGAGTGGAGACCCAGTACTTC.

This chain links TRBV9 with TRBJ2-5; no firm D call. The CDR3 contains 14 residues. V shed 3 bases and J shed 5 bases, with 14 bases lying between them. Looked up from germline, CDR1 is SGDLS and CDR2 is YYNGEE. CDR3 sequence: CASSATSGRETQYF. In DNA, the CDR3 is TGTGCCAGCAGCGCCACGTCAGGTCGGGAGACCCAGTACTTC.

This clone was seen only a few times. The V gene is TRBV5-1, the J gene TRBJ2-1, with 9 bases aligning to TRBD1. J lost 0 bases, V lost 0 bases, and 10 bases had no gene match. This CDR3 contains 19 residues. Germline loops: CDR1 SGHRS, CDR2 YFSETQ. This CDR3 reads CASSLAMGQGPTSYNEQFF. The CDR3, as DNA: TGCGCCAGCAGCTTGGCCATGGGACAGGGCCCCACCTCCTACAATGAGCAGTTCTTC.

The CDR3 sequence is CASSLIRSPGELFF. The DNA for the CDR3 is TGTGCCAGCAGCTTAATCCGGTCGCCCGGGGAGCTGTTTTTT. V usage is TRBV7-2 and J usage is TRBJ2-2; the D is unclear. This CDR3 comprises 14 residues. CDR1 is SGHTA, CDR2 FQGNSA, per germline. The germline V and J ends were trimmed by 2 bases and 6 bases, with 10 bases remaining between them.

The chain recombines TRBV7-2 with TRBJ2-3; 14 positions match TRBD2. Losses at the gene ends were 0 bases for V and 6 bases for J; bases not matched to a gene: 5. There are 17 residues in the CDR3. Germline V CDR1 and CDR2: SGHTA, FQGNSA. The CDR3 DNA follows: TGTGCCAGCAGCTTAGCGGGACTAGCGGGAGCGCACGATACGCAGTATTTT. Encoded protein: CASSLAGLAGAHDTQYF.

This chain connects TRBV10-3 to TRBJ2-7; 7 bases are shared with TRBD2. V trimming: 10 bases; J trimming: 0 bases; junction bases outside the gene matches: 3. Germline V gene lookup returns CDR1 ENHRY and CDR2 SYGVKD. The CDR3 spans 12 residues. The DNA for the CDR3 is TGTGCCACGGGAGGTTACTCCTACGAGCAGTACTTC. This gives the protein CATGGYSYEQYF.

The chain combines TRBV20-1 with TRBJ2-5; the match to TRBD2 covers 7 bases. CDR1 and CDR2 (germline): DFQATT, SNEGSKA (reference sequence). Unmatched junction bases numbered 2, after V lost 6 bases and J lost 4 bases. The CDR3 has 11 amino acids. The CDR3 DNA reads as TGCAGTGCCTCTAGCGGAGAGACCCAGTACTTC. As protein: CSASSGETQYF.

This chain links TRBV6-5 with TRBJ1-2, with a tentative D call TRBD1 (5 bases). The CDR3 sequence is 12 residues long. Germline V gene data show CDR1 as MNHEY and CDR2 as SVGAGI. Trimming cost V 11 bases and J 0 bases, with 10 bases left between them. CDR3 DNA: TGTGCCGCCCGACAGACTAACTATGGCTACACCTTC. Its protein is CAARQTNYGYTF.

This chain uses TRBV7-2 with TRBJ2-7, with a weak D call TRBD1 (5 bases). CDR1 and CDR2 from the germline V gene are SGHTA and FQGNSA. V lost 3 bases and J 2 bases, leaving 8 bases between the germline ends. CDR3 length equals 13 residues. The CDR3 here is CASSFRAPYEQYF. CDR3 DNA: TGTGCCAGCAGCTTCAGGGCCCCCTACGAGCAGTACTTC.